This is a list of T cell receptor beta chains from one sample in a study of T cell repertoires and HLA-DP antigens. Data came from immunoSEQ multiplex PCR; TCRdb stores just in-frame clones and leaves some out. This table holds around 100,000 clones, 80% to 95% found once. These receptors lack a known antigen. The source material was CD4+ T cells from PBMCs. These receptors were obtained from a woman aged 18-29 years in good health and CMV-seronegative. The CDR3 runs from the conserved cysteine through the conserved F or W. D genes are given only for firm matches. Not all rows give a size; the values are once, few, many and, for expanded clones, a class.

d_gene,abundance,v_gene,j_gene,CDR3aa,CDR3nt
-,-,TRBV29-1,TRBJ2-5,CSVGARVQETQYF,TGCAGCGTTGGGGCCCGGGTCCAAGAGACCCAGTACTTC
-,-,TRBV6-5,TRBJ1-4,CASSYGGQANEKLFF,TGTGCCAGCAGTTACGGGGGGCAGGCTAATGAAAAACTGTTTTTT
-,-,TRBV5-1,TRBJ1-4,CASSLGNRVLEKLFF,TGCGCCAGCAGCTTGGGGAACAGGGTTCTGGAAAAACTGTTTTTT
TRBD1,-,TRBV28,TRBJ1-1,CASRLPGTVNTEAFF,TGTGCCAGCAGGCTACCCGGGACAGTAAACACTGAAGCTTTCTTT
-,-,TRBV30,TRBJ1-4,CAWTLGGWANEKLFF,TGTGCCTGGACCCTCGGAGGGTGGGCTAATGAAAAACTGTTTTTT
TRBD1,-,TRBV11-2,TRBJ1-4,CASSKGQGGEKLFF,TGTGCCAGCAGCAAGGGACAGGGCGGAGAAAAACTGTTTTTT
-,-,TRBV29-1,TRBJ1-3,CSVESQGNTIYF,TGCAGCGTTGAAAGCCAGGGGAACACCATATATTTT
-,-,TRBV5-6,TRBJ2-1,CASSWGAGPDEQFF,TGTGCCAGCAGCTGGGGGGCAGGACCCGATGAGCAGTTCTTC
-,-,TRBV12-5,TRBJ2-2,CASGTGQTTGELFF,TGTGCTAGTGGCACGGGTCAGACTACCGGGGAGCTGTTTTTT
-,-,TRBV19,TRBJ1-1,CASRNPGEGNTEAFF,TGTGCCAGTAGGAACCCAGGGGAGGGGAACACTGAAGCTTTCTTT
TRBD2,-,TRBV6-1,TRBJ2-3,CAAVPGGALDTQYF,TGTGCCGCGGTCCCCGGGGGGGCCTTAGATACGCAGTATTTT
TRBD2,-,TRBV5-1,TRBJ2-1,CASSLARLAGVGDEQFF,TGCGCCAGCAGCTTGGCCAGGCTAGCGGGAGTAGGTGATGAGCAGTTCTTC
TRBD2,-,TRBV7-2,TRBJ2-5,CASSHNLLAGPGETQYF,TGTGCCAGCAGCCACAACCTACTAGCGGGGCCGGGGGAGACCCAGTACTTC
-,-,TRBV27,TRBJ2-1,CASSFVGVKANEQFF,TGTGCCAGCAGTTTCGTGGGAGTAAAGGCCAATGAGCAGTTCTTC
-,-,TRBV19,TRBJ1-6,CASSIQGSYGDSPLHF,TGTGCCAGTAGTATTCAGGGGAGTTACGGTGATTCACCCCTCCACTTT
TRBD2,-,TRBV19,TRBJ2-3,CASSSGRPPDTQYF,TGTGCCAGTAGTAGCGGGAGGCCCCCTGATACGCAGTATTTT
-,-,TRBV18,TRBJ2-3,CASSPPEGTDTQYF,TGTGCCAGCTCACCACCGGAGGGCACAGATACGCAGTATTTT
-,-,TRBV28,TRBJ1-4,CASSLWEEKLFF,TGTGCCAGCAGTCTTTGGGAGGAAAAACTGTTTTTT
TRBD1,-,TRBV28,TRBJ2-2,CASSPGGLAGELFF,TGTGCCAGCAGCCCAGGGGGCCTGGCCGGGGAGCTGTTTTTT
-,-,TRBV19,TRBJ2-1,CASSITLHNEQFF,TGTGCCAGTAGTATAACTTTACATAATGAGCAGTTCTTC
-,-,TRBV11-2,TRBJ1-1,CASKRAPNTEAFF,TGTGCCAGCAAACGTGCCCCGAACACTGAAGCTTTCTTT
-,-,TRBV27,TRBJ1-1,CASSLEYPGGDTEAFF,TGTGCCAGCAGTCTAGAGTACCCGGGCGGGGACACTGAAGCTTTCTTT
-,-,TRBV18,TRBJ2-7,CASSSAYEQYF,TGTGCCAGCTCATCGGCCTACGAGCAGTACTTC
-,-,TRBV5-1,TRBJ2-6,CASSSGTHQSGANVLTF,TGCGCCAGCAGCTCCGGGACACATCAATCTGGGGCCAACGTCCTGACTTTC
-,-,TRBV4-2,TRBJ2-5,CASSQVSRLVQETQYF,TGTGCCAGCAGCCAAGTTAGTAGGCTTGTTCAAGAGACCCAGTACTTC
-,-,TRBV14,TRBJ2-2,CASSQVRFGELFF,TGTGCCAGCAGCCAAGTTCGCTTCGGGGAGCTGTTTTTT
TRBD2,once,TRBV11-3,TRBJ2-1,CASSVAGEGYEQFF,TGTGCCAGCAGCGTAGCGGGGGAGGGCTATGAGCAGTTCTTC
TRBD2,-,TRBV10-3,TRBJ2-3,CAISALAGNTDTQYF,TGTGCCATCAGTGCCCTAGCGGGAAACACAGATACGCAGTATTTT
TRBD2,-,TRBV12-5,TRBJ2-7,CASGLGLAGGKEDYEQYF,TGTGCTAGTGGTTTGGGACTAGCGGGAGGTAAGGAAGACTACGAGCAGTACTTC
-,-,TRBV5-4,TRBJ1-6,CASSLYPPKRNSPLHF,TGTGCCAGCAGCTTGTATCCGCCCAAAAGAAATTCACCCCTCCACTTT
-,few,TRBV28,TRBJ1-2,CASSFGGTDYGYTF,TGTGCCAGCAGTTTCGGTGGAACGGACTATGGCTACACCTTC
TRBD1,-,TRBV7-3,TRBJ1-2,CASSATNTGGYGYTF,TGTGCCAGCAGCGCCACTAACACAGGGGGCTATGGCTACACCTTC
-,few,TRBV6-1,TRBJ1-2,CASSADSAPYGYTF,TGTGCCAGCAGTGCGGACAGCGCCCCATATGGCTACACCTTC
-,-,TRBV2,TRBJ1-2,CASSPTGGGGYGYTF,TGTGCCAGCAGTCCCACCGGGGGGGGCGGCTATGGCTACACCTTC
-,-,TRBV6-5,TRBJ2-1,CASSYGQHYNEQFF,TGTGCCAGCAGCTACGGACAGCATTACAATGAGCAGTTCTTC
TRBD1,-,TRBV7-9,TRBJ1-1,CASSLLQGGTEAFF,TGTGCCAGCAGCTTATTGCAGGGGGGCACTGAAGCTTTCTTT
TRBD1,-,TRBV7-6,TRBJ2-7,CASSRVRDSSYEQYF,TGTGCCAGCAGCCGTGTTCGGGACAGCTCCTACGAGCAGTACTTC
-,-,TRBV2,TRBJ1-5,CASSVSLGGNQPQHF,TGTGCCAGCAGTGTATCGCTTGGCGGCAATCAGCCCCAGCATTTT
-,-,TRBV4-1,TRBJ2-1,CASRITGISYNEQFF,TGCGCCAGCAGAATTACGGGAATATCCTACAATGAGCAGTTCTTC
-,-,TRBV7-9,TRBJ1-1,CASSSYRVPTEAFF,TGTGCCAGCAGCTCTTACAGGGTCCCCACTGAAGCTTTCTTT
-,once,TRBV6-1,TRBJ2-7,CASSELLSVYEQYF,TGTGCCAGCAGTGAACTTCTCTCGGTATACGAGCAGTACTTC
-,-,TRBV27,TRBJ1-6,CASSFKREFGSPLHF,TGTGCCAGCAGTTTTAAGAGGGAATTTGGTTCACCCCTCCACTTT
TRBD1,-,TRBV5-1,TRBJ1-1,CASSAGQGNFMNTEAFF,TGCGCCAGCAGCGCGGGACAGGGGAATTTCATGAACACTGAAGCTTTCTTT
-,-,TRBV5-4,TRBJ2-7,CASSDTSSYEQYF,TGTGCCAGCAGCGATACCTCTAGCTACGAGCAGTACTTC
-,-,TRBV19,TRBJ2-5,CASRRRGGGETQYF,TGTGCCAGTAGGCGCCGCGGAGGGGGAGAGACCCAGTACTTC
TRBD1,-,TRBV25-1,TRBJ2-5,CASRPGQGKETQYF,TGTGCCAGCAGGCCGGGACAGGGAAAAGAGACCCAGTACTTC
TRBD1,-,TRBV19,TRBJ1-4,CASGDRGSTNEKLFF,TGTGCCAGTGGGGACAGGGGATCAACTAATGAAAAACTGTTTTTT
-,-,TRBV4-1,TRBJ2-1,CASSQEVDEQFF,TGCGCCAGCAGCCAAGAAGTGGATGAGCAGTTCTTC
-,-,TRBV7-2,TRBJ2-5,CASRSGGGGVQETQYF,TGTGCCAGCAGATCAGGCGGGGGCGGAGTCCAAGAGACCCAGTACTTC
-,-,TRBV19,TRBJ1-5,CASSINQGRTQPQHF,TGTGCCAGTAGTATCAACCAGGGTCGTACTCAGCCCCAGCATTTT
-,-,TRBV4-2,TRBJ2-3,CASSQGSGGTSTDTQYF,TGTGCCAGCAGCCAAGGTAGCGGAGGAACTAGCACAGATACGCAGTATTTT